One sample yielded the 32 T cell receptor beta chains listed below, sequenced in a study of blood T cell repertoires in COVID-19 (dated by TCRdb to the early 2020s). Libraries came from the immunoSEQ multiplex PCR assay. Entries here come from immuneACCESS through TCRdb and include only in-frame sequences with V and J called. Some clones fail to appear in such tables; in the studies checked, an unresolved V gene covers under half of the shortfall, and the cause of the remainder is unknown. This sample is represented by about 200,000 clones; roughly 80% of them were singletons. Of the sample, roughly 13% falls within the top ten clones. Sequences were obtained from peripheral blood. These receptors all stem from a man aged 50 to 60 who had recovered from COVID-19.

The J gene is TRBJ2-4, the V gene TRBV5-1; the D gene is possibly TRBD1 (5 bases). V was clipped by 2 bases and J by 6 bases, with 15 bases between them. Looked up from germline, CDR1 is SGHRS and CDR2 is YFSETQ. The CDR3 extends over 15 amino acids. CDR3 sequence: CASSLTTGFRNIQYF. CDR3 nucleotides: TGCGCCAGCAGCTTAACTACAGGCTTTAGAAACATTCAGTACTTC.

The rearrangement joins TRBV9 to TRBJ2-2; 7 bases are a match to TRBD2. This CDR3 is built from 15 residues. Germline V lookup: CDR1 SGDLS, CDR2 YYNGEE. V trimming: 0 bases; J trimming: 3 bases; junction bases outside the gene matches: 2. The CDR3 protein is CASSVAGGYTGELFF. DNA for the CDR3: TGTGCCAGCAGCGTAGCGGGAGGATACACCGGGGAGCTGTTTTTT.

The gene calls are TRBV13 and TRBJ1-4; D is perhaps TRBD1 (5 bases). The CDR3 is made up of 12 amino acids. Between the trimmed V and J ends, which lost 3 bases and 11 bases, there was a span of 10 bases. Germline V gives CDR1 PRHDT, CDR2 FYEKMQ (reference sequence). The chain's CDR3 is CASSFSEGKLFF. Written as DNA, the CDR3 is TGTGCCAGCAGCTTCTCGGAGGGGAAACTGTTTTTT.

In this sample, this clone turned up once. This chain uses TRBV6-5 with TRBJ2-7; 13 nucleotides align to TRBD2. This CDR3 contains 16 residues. V lost 1 base, J lost 5 bases, and 5 bases stayed unmatched. Germline CDR1 is MNHEY and CDR2 is SVGAGI. The CDR3 reads CASSYLGLAGKDEQYF. The CDR3, as DNA: TGTGCCAGCAGTTACTTGGGACTAGCGGGAAAAGACGAGCAGTACTTC.

The chain couples TRBV20-1 to TRBJ2-1; 12 bases map to TRBD2. This CDR3 contains 17 residues. The junction had 8 bases not matched to a gene; V was cut back by 3 bases and J by 2 bases. In germline, CDR1 is DFQATT, CDR2 SNEGSKA (reference sequence). CDR3 DNA sequence: TGCAGTGCTAGTCGGCCCCTAGCGGGAGGGGCCTACAATGAGCAGTTCTTC. Amino acids: CSASRPLAGGAYNEQFF.

The V and J genes are TRBV27 and TRBJ1-2; 11 positions match TRBD1. The CDR3 runs 16 residues. J was trimmed by 4 bases and V by 5 bases; bases with no gene match: 9. In germline, CDR1 is MNHEY, CDR2 SMNVEV (reference sequence). This chain's CDR3 is CASSLNPGTGGYGYTF. For the CDR3, the DNA is TGTGCCAGCAGTCTCAATCCCGGGACAGGGGGCTATGGCTACACCTTC.

V usage is TRBV6-5 and J usage is TRBJ2-5; 7 bases line up with TRBD2. The CDR3 is 13 residues long. CDR1 is MNHEY and CDR2 is SVGAGI in the germline V gene. V lost 2 bases and J lost 4; bases outside the gene matches: 1. Here the CDR3 DNA reads TGTGCCAGCAGTTACGAGCGGGGAGAGACCCAGTACTTC. Its translation is CASSYERGETQYF.

A word on this clone: Other DNA sequences from this sample encode an identical CDR3 as well. This sequence joins TRBV3-1 (or the pseudogene TRBV3-2) and TRBJ2-3; the match to TRBD2 covers 13 bases. The length of the CDR3 is 16 residues. The germline V gene has CDR1 LGHDT and CDR2 YNNKEL (reference sequence). The V segment lost 4 bases and the J segment 1 base; nucleotides outside the gene matches: 2. In DNA, the CDR3 is TGTGCCAGCAGCCCCGGACTAGCGGGAGGCACAGATACGCAGTATTTT. This encodes CASSPGLAGGTDTQYF.

The chain recombines TRBV19 with TRBJ2-1; 10 positions match TRBD1. The CDR3 is 15 residues long. The germline CDR1 and CDR2 sequences are LNHDA and SQIVND (reference sequence). The ends lost 6 bases at V and 7 bases at J; junction bases unmatched: 9. The CDR3 coding sequence is TGTGCCAGTAGCCGACAGGGGGCGATTAGGAATGAGCAGTTCTTC. Its translation: CASSRQGAIRNEQFF.

The V gene is TRBV4-3, the J gene TRBJ2-1, with 13 bases lining up with TRBD2. The CDR3 length is 16 residues. Germline V gene sequence: CDR1 LGHNA, CDR2 YSLEER. The V gene end was trimmed by 5 bases and the J gene end by 8 bases; junction bases not matched to a gene: 9. DNA of the CDR3: TGCGCCAGCAGCGCTAGGACTAGCGGGAGTGGAGATGAGCAGTTCTTC. It translates to CASSARTSGSGDEQFF.

This clone came up a few times. V usage is TRBV7-2 and J usage is TRBJ1-2; 9 bases align to TRBD1. Germline lookup yields CDR1 SGHTA and CDR2 FQGNSA. The V gene end was trimmed by 3 bases and the J gene end by 2 bases; junction bases not matched to a gene: 7. The CDR3 length is 16 residues. CDR3 DNA: TGTGCCAGCAGCTTCTTTGCCGGGACAGGGAACTATGGCTACACCTTC. It specifies CASSFFAGTGNYGYTF.

The V gene is TRBV7-2, the J gene TRBJ1-2, with a weak D call TRBD1 (6 bases). The length of the CDR3 is 14 residues. V dropped 6 bases and J dropped 5 bases, with 16 bases sitting between them. The germline gives CDR1 SGHTA, CDR2 FQGNSA. CDR3: CASSRSGEPYGYTF. CDR3 nucleotides: TGTGCCAGCAGTCGATCAGGGGAGCCATATGGCTACACCTTC. Full variable domain (missing parts from reference TRBV7-2 and TRBJ1-2): GAGVSQSPSNKVTEKGKDVELRCDPISGHTALYWYRQSLGQGLEFLIYFQGNSAPDKSGLPSDRFSAERTGGSVSTLTIQRTQQEDSAVYLCASSRSGEPYGYTFGSGTRLTVV.

The chain employs TRBV15 and TRBJ2-1; D is unresolved. From germline, CDR1 is LNHNV and CDR2 YYDKDF (reference sequence). The CDR3 covers 12 residues. Trimming took off 2 bases at V and 9 bases at J, with 8 bases between the two ends. The CDR3 sequence: CATSRTLGEQFF. DNA for the CDR3: TGTGCCACCAGCAGAACTCTAGGTGAGCAGTTCTTC.

This chain joins TRBV30 and TRBJ2-5; D possibly corresponds to TRBD2 (5 bases). Trimming pared 3 bases from V and 10 bases from J, leaving 12 bases between. The CDR3 loop spans 11 amino acids. The germline V gene encodes CDR1 GTSNPN and CDR2 SVGIG (reference sequence). DNA of the CDR3: TGTGCCTGGAGAACTCGGGATGGCCAGTACTTC. Translated, it gives CAWRTRDGQYF.

This chain links TRBV6-4 with TRBJ2-3; TRBD1 aligns across 7 bases. Trimming removed 5 bases from V and 3 bases from J; junction bases left unmatched: 5. The CDR3 covers 14 residues. Germline values: CDR1 MRHNA, CDR2 SNTAGT. The CDR3 is CASSSGGETDTQYF. Written as DNA, the CDR3 is TGTGCCAGCAGTTCAGGGGGTGAGACAGATACGCAGTATTTT.

The V call is TRBV24-1, the J call TRBJ2-5; 13 bases map to TRBD2. The V segment lost 5 bases and the J segment 2 bases; nucleotides outside the gene matches: 13. The CDR3 sequence is 19 residues long. CDR1 is KGHDR and CDR2 is SFDVKD in the germline V gene. The CDR3 nucleotides are TGTGCCACCAGTGCCGAACGCATAGGACTAGCGGGGGATCAAGAGACCCAGTACTTC. It specifies CATSAERIGLAGDQETQYF.

This clone was observed a single time. This sequence joins TRBV4-3 and TRBJ2-3, with TRBD2 matching over 11 bases. CDR1 is LGHNA, CDR2 YSLEER, per germline. The V segment lost 0 bases and the J segment 2 bases; nucleotides outside the gene matches: 7. This CDR3 has 18 residues. The CDR3 reads CASSQDSGTSGNTDTQYF. The CDR3 DNA reads TGCGCCAGCAGCCAAGATTCCGGGACTAGCGGTAACACAGATACGCAGTATTTT.

The chain joins TRBV7-8 to TRBJ1-1; 7 bases line up with TRBD1. J was trimmed by 12 bases and V by 2 bases; bases with no gene match: 6. The CDR3 is made up of 12 amino acids. Germline V lookup: CDR1 SGHVS, CDR2 FQNEAQ. CDR3 in DNA: TGTGCCAGCAGCTTAAGTCAGGGGGTAACTTTCTTT. This sequence encodes CASSLSQGVTFF. Combining the CDR3 with reference TRBV7-8 and TRBJ1-1 gives the whole variable domain GAGVSQSPRYKVAKRGQDVALRCDPISGHVSLFWYQQALGQGPEFLTYFQNEAQLDKSGLPSDRFFAERPEGSVSTLKIQRTQQEDSAVYLCASSLSQGVTFFGQGTRLTVV.

This chain links TRBV5-1 with TRBJ2-5, with TRBD1 as a possible D gene (5 bases). Germline CDR1 is SGHRS and CDR2 is YFSETQ. Trimming stripped 3 bases from V and 5 bases from J, with 11 bases between. The length of the CDR3 is 13 residues. In DNA, the CDR3 is TGCGCCAGCAGCTCCGGACAAACGGAGACCCAGTACTTC. Amino acid sequence: CASSSGQTETQYF.

The rearrangement joins TRBV24-1 to TRBJ2-5, with D perhaps TRBD2 (7 bases). Trimming took off 4 bases at V and 5 bases at J, with 13 bases between the two ends. The CDR3 totals 14 residues. Germline loops: CDR1 KGHDR, CDR2 SFDVKD. The CDR3 loop reads CATSDGGRGETQYF. The CDR3 nucleotides are TGTGCCACCAGTGACGGGGGGCGCGGGGAGACCCAGTACTTC.

V and J are TRBV6-5 and TRBJ2-7; D might be TRBD1 (5 bases). This CDR3 has 13 amino acids. With 6 bases removed from V and 1 base from J, the gap between germline ends came to 10 bases. The V gene's germline CDR1 is MNHEY and CDR2 SVGAGI. This chain's CDR3 is CASRGPNSYEQYF. The CDR3 DNA follows: TGTGCCAGCAGGGGGCCTAATTCCTACGAGCAGTACTTC.

This clone was seen a single time. The genes are TRBV4-2 and TRBJ1-1; the D gene is possibly TRBD1 (6 bases). Germline CDR1 LGHNA, CDR2 YNFKEQ. CDR3 length equals 17 residues. Trimming took off 0 bases at V and 0 bases at J, with 14 bases between the two ends. The CDR3 nucleotides read TGTGCCAGCAGCCAAGATCCCGGGGGGCGCATGAACACTGAAGCTTTCTTT. Its translation is CASSQDPGGRMNTEAFF.

The chain couples TRBV7-2 to TRBJ1-3; D is perhaps TRBD1 (5 bases). CDR3 length: 16 residues. Trimming took 1 base from V and 0 from J, leaving 10 bases between them. Germline V CDR1 and CDR2: SGHTA, FQGNSA. The CDR3 reads CASSLVRANSGNTIYF. In nucleotides, the CDR3 is TGTGCCAGCAGCTTAGTCAGGGCCAACTCTGGAAACACCATATATTTT.

The rearrangement joins TRBV30 to TRBJ1-6; 8 bases fit TRBD1. V lost 2 bases and J lost 7; bases outside the gene matches: 10. Germline V gene lookup returns CDR1 GTSNPN and CDR2 SVGIG (reference sequence). The CDR3 length is 16 residues. The CDR3, as DNA: TGTGCCTGGAGTCTATACGGACAGGGAGCCAATTCACCCCTCCACTTT. Protein product: CAWSLYGQGANSPLHF.

The chain uses TRBV2 and TRBJ1-5; D perhaps matches TRBD1 (6 bases). The CDR3 consists of 14 residues. The germline V and J ends were trimmed by 4 bases and 4 bases, with 11 bases remaining between them. Germline CDR1 SNHLY, CDR2 FYNNEI. Written as DNA, the CDR3 is TGTGCCAGCAGTGCCCAACAGGGTAATCAGCCCCAGCATTTT. Protein: CASSAQQGNQPQHF.

This chain links TRBV15 with TRBJ1-2, with 10 bases that match TRBD1. Germline CDR1 LNHNV, CDR2 YYDKDF (reference sequence). The CDR3 has 16 residues. J was trimmed by 3 bases and V by 0 bases; bases with no gene match: 4. CDR3 in amino acids: CATSRDRTGGHYGYTF. The DNA of the CDR3 is TGTGCCACCAGCAGAGATAGGACAGGGGGTCACTATGGCTACACCTTC.

The chain links TRBV6-1 to TRBJ2-2; TRBD1 agrees at 8 bases. This CDR3 has 15 amino acids. Germline CDR1 MNHNS, CDR2 SASEGT. The V and J ends lost 3 bases and 5 bases, in that order; junction bases with no gene match: 5. As DNA, the CDR3 is TGTGCCAGCAGTGACCGGACAGGGCGTACCGGGGAGCTGTTTTTT. It translates to CASSDRTGRTGELFF.

V usage is TRBV7-9 and J usage is TRBJ2-4, with D perhaps matching TRBD2 (5 bases). The CDR3 sequence is 14 residues long. Germline CDR1 is SEHNR and CDR2 is FQNEAQ (reference sequence). Trimming removed 5 bases from V and 1 base from J, with 9 bases in between. CDR3 in DNA: TGTGCCAGCAGCACGGGCGGGGCCAAAAACATTCAGTACTTC. It encodes CASSTGGAKNIQYF.

This sequence joins TRBV27 and TRBJ1-1; D not resolved. The germline CDR1 and CDR2 sequences are MNHEY and SMNVEV (reference sequence). The length of the CDR3 is 13 residues. Between the trimmed V and J ends, which lost 4 bases and 4 bases, there was a span of 10 bases. The CDR3 reads CASSSRYSTEAFF. The CDR3 DNA reads as TGTGCCAGCAGTTCCAGGTACAGCACTGAAGCTTTCTTT.

The CDR3 DNA reads as TGTGCCAGCAGCCCCTCGGGGAGCTCCTACAATGAGCAGTTCTTC. This encodes CASSPSGSSYNEQFF. The rearrangement uses TRBV7-2 and TRBJ2-1; D is perhaps TRBD2 (5 bases). V lost 5 bases, J lost 0 bases, and 11 bases lay in between. Germline V lookup: CDR1 SGHTA, CDR2 FQGNSA. CDR3 length: 15 amino acids. Using reference TRBV7-2 and TRBJ2-1 for the parts outside the CDR3, the full variable domain is GAGVSQSPSNKVTEKGKDVELRCDPISGHTALYWYRQSLGQGLEFLIYFQGNSAPDKSGLPSDRFSAERTGGSVSTLTIQRTQQEDSAVYLCASSPSGSSYNEQFFGPGTRLTVL.

This chain joins TRBV3-1 (or the pseudogene TRBV3-2) and TRBJ2-3; 10 nucleotides match TRBD2. V dropped 4 bases and J dropped 2; count of bases not matched to a gene: 12. The CDR3 sequence is 18 residues long. Germline CDR1 reads LGHDT; CDR2 reads YNNKEL (reference sequence). The DNA of the CDR3 is TGTGCCAGCAGCCTGGAGGTCTTAGCGGGAGGCCCCACAGATACGCAGTATTTT. Translating it yields CASSLEVLAGGPTDTQYF.

This clone was seen more than once but under ten times. The V gene is TRBV29-1, the J gene TRBJ2-1; 8 bases fit TRBD2. CDR3 length equals 11 residues. The junction had 10 bases not matched to a gene; V was cut back by 7 bases and J by 14 bases. Germline V gene data show CDR1 as SQVTM and CDR2 as ANQGSEA. CDR3 amino acids: CSAQSGSVKFF. Here the CDR3 DNA reads TGCAGCGCCCAAAGCGGGAGTGTAAAGTTCTTC.